A single sample is the source of the 20 T cell receptor beta chains below, sequenced in a study of identifying expanded T cells in peripheral blood. Data came from immunoSEQ multiplex PCR; TCRdb stores just in-frame clones and leaves some out. The sample shows about 100,000 clones, around 90% of them seen only once. Sequences were obtained from blood. The receptors come from a person between 18 and 69 years old in good health.

This chain links TRBV4-1 with TRBJ1-4, with TRBD1 matching over 7 bases. V was clipped by 4 bases and J by 5 bases; unmatched bases: 4. In germline, CDR1 is MGHRA, CDR2 YSYEKL. The CDR3 is 14 amino acids. This CDR3 is CASSLDRRNEKLFF. As DNA, the CDR3 is TGCGCCAGCAGCCTGGACAGGAGGAATGAAAAACTGTTTTTT.

The chain couples TRBV6-5 to TRBJ2-7; D possibly corresponds to TRBD1 (5 bases). With 3 bases removed from V and 0 bases from J, the gap between germline ends came to 12 bases. The germline V gene encodes CDR1 MNHEY and CDR2 SVGAGI. The CDR3 has 15 amino acids. The CDR3 here is CASSYGAWDSYEQYF. The CDR3 DNA reads TGTGCCAGCAGTTATGGGGCTTGGGACTCCTACGAGCAGTACTTC.

The gene calls are TRBV5-1 and TRBJ2-5; 7 positions match TRBD2. Germline values: CDR1 SGHRS, CDR2 YFSETQ. This CDR3 spans 16 amino acids. With V trimmed by 1 base and J by 0 bases, 6 bases remained unmatched. DNA of the CDR3: TGCGCCAGCAGCTTGAGCGGCGGGGGTAACCAAGAGACCCAGTACTTC. Residues: CASSLSGGGNQETQYF.

CDR3 DNA sequence: TGTGCCAGCAGTGAGTATCCAGGACGGGAGTACCAAGAGACCCAGTACTTC. Translated, it gives CASSEYPGREYQETQYF. The J gene is TRBJ2-5, the V gene TRBV6-1; D might be TRBD2 (6 bases). Germline-derived CDR1 and CDR2 are MNHNS and SASEGT. Trimming pared 3 bases from V and 0 bases from J, leaving 17 bases between. The CDR3 runs 17 residues.

The chain carries TRBV5-1 and TRBJ2-4; TRBD2 matches 11 bases. The germline V gene encodes CDR1 SGHRS and CDR2 YFSETQ. V lost 1 base and J lost 3; bases outside the gene matches: 9. The CDR3 spans 18 residues. The CDR3 DNA is TGCGCCAGCAGCTTGTATAGCGGGGGGGCAAGAGACAAAAACATTCAGTACTTC. It codes for CASSLYSGGARDKNIQYF.

The V gene is TRBV4-3, the J gene TRBJ1-2, with D tentatively TRBD1 (5 bases). Trimming stripped 1 base from V and 0 bases from J, with 15 bases between. Germline CDR1 is LGHNA and CDR2 is YSLEER. This CDR3 has 17 residues. The CDR3 loop is CASSQAGTGLANYGYTF. CDR3 nucleotides: TGCGCCAGCAGCCAAGCCGGGACGGGACTAGCTAACTATGGCTACACCTTC.

The chain links TRBV18 to TRBJ2-1, with D perhaps matching TRBD1 (5 bases). Germline V gene lookup returns CDR1 KGHSH and CDR2 LQKENI. The V end was cut by 3 bases, the J end by 7 bases, with 19 bases between. The CDR3 contains 16 residues. In DNA, the CDR3 is TGTGCCAGCTCACCGACCTGGGGCGGAGTCCGGAATGAGCAGTTCTTC. Amino acid sequence: CASSPTWGGVRNEQFF.

V and J are TRBV2 and TRBJ1-1, with TRBD1 as a possible D gene (6 bases). The V gene lost 5 bases and the J gene lost 4 bases, with 17 bases spanning the gap. CDR3 length: 15 residues. Germline V lookup: CDR1 SNHLY, CDR2 FYNNEI. CDR3 amino acids: CASSTQGGRSTEAFF. DNA of the CDR3: TGTGCCAGCAGTACACAGGGCGGAAGAAGCACTGAAGCTTTCTTT.

V and J are TRBV7-3 and TRBJ1-1, with D perhaps TRBD1 (5 bases). Germline V gene data show CDR1 as SGHTA and CDR2 as FQGTGA. The CDR3 loop spans 13 amino acids. V lost 5 bases and J lost 1, with 8 bases in between. CDR3 in DNA: TGTGCCAGCAGCACCCAGGGGAACACTGAAGCTTTCTTT. Encoded protein: CASSTQGNTEAFF.

The rearrangement joins TRBV6-5 to TRBJ1-6; a possible D gene is TRBD1 (5 bases). CDR1 is MNHEY and CDR2 is SVGAGI in the germline V gene. There are 15 residues in the CDR3. Deletions cut 3 bases from V and 6 bases from J, with 12 bases between. The CDR3 is CASSYSGGINSPLHF. The CDR3 coding sequence is TGTGCCAGCAGTTATTCGGGGGGGATTAATTCACCCCTCCACTTT.

V gene TRBV4-2 combines with J gene TRBJ2-1, with 11 bases matching TRBD1. CDR1 is LGHNA and CDR2 is YNFKEQ in the germline V gene. V was clipped by 3 bases and J by 6 bases; unmatched bases: 4. CDR3 size: 15 residues. The CDR3 here is CASSHTGTGGNEQFF. CDR3 nucleotides: TGTGCCAGCAGCCATACCGGGACAGGGGGCAATGAGCAGTTCTTC.

This chain joins TRBV5-4 and TRBJ1-3, with 9 positions matching TRBD1. Per germline, CDR1 SGHNT and CDR2 YYREEE (reference sequence). This CDR3 has 16 residues. The V and J ends lost 4 bases and 3 bases, in that order; junction bases with no gene match: 8. The CDR3 loop is CASSAGTGLIGNTIYF. The CDR3 DNA sequence: TGTGCCAGCAGCGCCGGGACAGGGCTTATTGGAAACACCATATATTTT.

The chain is built from TRBV6-1 and TRBJ1-1; 10 bases are a match to TRBD1. The germline V gene has CDR1 MNHNS and CDR2 SASEGT. J was trimmed by 6 bases and V by 6 bases; bases with no gene match: 4. This CDR3 contains 13 residues. In nucleotides, the CDR3 is TGTGCCAGCAGAGACAGGGGGCGTTCTGAAGCTTTCTTT. This sequence encodes CASRDRGRSEAFF.

This clone was observed once. The rearrangement links TRBV6-5 to TRBJ1-1; D may be TRBD1 (5 bases). The CDR3 is 13 amino acids. The V and J ends lost 5 bases and 9 bases respectively, with 16 bases between them. Germline V gene lookup returns CDR1 MNHEY and CDR2 SVGAGI. The CDR3 reads CASSHLQGTKAFF. As DNA, the CDR3 is TGTGCCAGCAGTCACCTCCAGGGAACTAAAGCTTTCTTT.

Of note for this clone: This is likely a read error, given that the CDR3 carries no conserved phenylalanine or tryptophan at its end. The chain is built from TRBV5-6 and TRBJ1-5; D is unclear. Trimming cost V 1 base and J 7 bases, with 15 bases left between them. This CDR3 spans 15 amino acids. Germline CDR1 SGHDT, CDR2 YYEEEE. The CDR3 is CASSLRALARQPQHL. For the CDR3, the DNA is TGTGCCAGCAGCTTGAGGGCGCTGGCTCGGCAGCCCCAGCATCTT.

This clone showed up just once. The chain uses TRBV2 and TRBJ2-1; the match to TRBD2 covers 7 bases. The CDR3 has 13 amino acids. V trimming: 6 bases; J trimming: 12 bases; junction bases outside the gene matches: 11. Germline V gives CDR1 SNHLY, CDR2 FYNNEI. CDR3 coding DNA: TGTGCCAGCAGCTCTCACTGGGGGGGTGGGCAGTTCTTC. This codes for CASSSHWGGGQFF. Variable domain in full (rest from reference TRBV2 and TRBJ2-1): EPEVTQTPSHQVTQMGQEVILRCVPISNHLYFYWYRQILGQKVEFLVSFYNNEISEKSEIFDDQFSVERPDGSNFTLKIRSTKLEDSAMYFCASSSHWGGGQFFGPGTRLTVL.

The rearrangement joins TRBV4-2 to TRBJ1-5; D call uncertain. V lost 0 bases, J lost 10 bases, and 10 bases lay in between. Germline values: CDR1 LGHNA, CDR2 YNFKEQ. CDR3 size: 13 residues. CDR3 residues: CASSQEWVGPQHF. CDR3 in DNA: TGTGCCAGCAGCCAAGAGTGGGTTGGACCCCAGCATTTT.

This clone was seen only a few times. V is TRBV11-2 and J is TRBJ2-7; the match to TRBD2 covers 7 bases. Germline V lookup: CDR1 SGHAT, CDR2 FQNNGV. The CDR3 contains 16 residues. V lost 5 bases to trimming and J lost 7 bases; unmatched junction nucleotides: 17. For the CDR3, the DNA is TGTGCCAGCAGCCAAAACCTCCCTAGCGGTGGGGGGGAGCAGTACTTC. Translating gives CASSQNLPSGGGEQYF.

The V gene is TRBV5-4, the J gene TRBJ1-4; TRBD1 matches at 7 bases. Germline loops: CDR1 SGHNT, CDR2 YYREEE (reference sequence). V gave up 2 bases and J gave up 6 bases; unmatched junction bases: 7. The CDR3 totals 15 residues. The CDR3 DNA reads as TGTGCCAGCAGCTTAAGAGGCCAGGGGGATGAAAAACTGTTTTTT. Translating gives CASSLRGQGDEKLFF.

J is TRBJ2-1 and V is TRBV5-4; 11 bases align to TRBD2. The J segment lost 12 bases and the V segment lost 4 bases, leaving 12 bases of the junction unmatched. Per the germline V gene, CDR1 is SGHNT and CDR2 is YYREEE (reference sequence). This CDR3 has 15 residues. The CDR3 nucleotides read TGTGCCAGCAGCAGTGCCGGGACTAGCGGCCGGGGGCAGTTCTTC. This gives the protein CASSSAGTSGRGQFF.